These T cell receptor beta chains were read from a single sample in a study of shared clonotypes between healthy human individuals. Method: immunoSEQ multiplex PCR; TCRdb's copy keeps in-frame clones and lacks some. The sample holds 2 million to 2.5 million clones, 90% to 95% seen once. The sequenced sample consisted of naive CD4+ T cells from PBMCs. The origin of the receptors is a man younger than 35 in good health. Some clones in this sample may be carry-over from other donors' samples. CDR3s leave out the opening cysteine and the closing phenylalanine or tryptophan.

j_gene,v_gene,CDR3aa
TRBJ2-5,TRBV11-2,ASSLGTGGARETQY
TRBJ2-5,TRBV6-1,ASSENRLVQGRETQY
TRBJ2-7,TRBV5-1,ASSLEVWSVEQY
TRBJ2-3,TRBV28,ASSSAGGHTDTQY
TRBJ1-2,TRBV28,ASSLSLHPGQGIYGYT
TRBJ2-7,TRBV27,ASSLLALNLDSYEQY
TRBJ2-7,TRBV5-1,ASSLARGGVYEQY
TRBJ2-7,TRBV2,ASKGDRGPYEQY
TRBJ1-3,TRBV10-2,ASSEAESSGNTIY
TRBJ1-2,TRBV27,ASGGAGIYGYT
TRBJ2-7,TRBV6-1,ASSPLPTLGREQY
TRBJ2-7,TRBV15,ATSGTGIGEQY
TRBJ2-3,TRBV29-1,SVDLGADTQY
TRBJ2-3,TRBV7-3,ASSLVAVHTDTQY
TRBJ1-4,TRBV29-1,SAQGADEKLF
TRBJ2-1,TRBV5-1,ASVRAGQYNEQF
TRBJ2-5,TRBV6-5,ASSSPRGVEETQY
TRBJ1-1,TRBV7-2,ASSLEQLMNTEAF
TRBJ2-1,TRBV27,ASCKMATSRGGNEQF
TRBJ1-5,TRBV27,ASSPRTGSSNQPQH
TRBJ1-2,TRBV29-1,SVEGATGGSGYT
TRBJ1-1,TRBV4-1,ASSRQGTGAEAF
TRBJ1-2,TRBV2,ASSFTGGGGGYT
TRBJ2-1,TRBV5-1,ASSPIAKTYNEQF
TRBJ1-1,TRBV9,ASSDTWGTEAF
TRBJ2-1,TRBV7-8,ASSLKGDIYNEQF
TRBJ2-3,TRBV5-1,ASSPGTGRDTQY
TRBJ1-1,TRBV5-1,ASSTGAVDTEAF
TRBJ1-1,TRBV7-8,ASSLAGALTLNTEAF
TRBJ2-3,TRBV2,ASSVLAGGTDTQY
TRBJ1-4,TRBV6-5,ASSPRTGAEKLF
TRBJ2-7,TRBV4-1,ASSLSSGSYEQY
TRBJ1-5,TRBV27,ASSETGGQPQH